The 2 T cell receptor beta chains below come from one sample, sequenced in a study of a mutant IDH1 vaccine in newly diagnosed glioma. Time point indicated: week 35, safety follow-up. In every dose of vaccine, 300 ug of mutant IDH1 20-mer peptide was given alongside topical imiquimod. No cognate antigen is known for these TCRs. This table comes from immunoSEQ multiplex PCR, and its TCRdb copy is limited to in-frame clones, with some not included. The data contain 60,000 to 65,000 clones, roughly 76% of them singletons. Specimen: PBMCs, collected from a glioma patient whose treatment included an IDH1 peptide vaccine. Receptor source: a man aged 35-49 years with glioma.

This clone was recorded a few times. J is TRBJ2-1 and V is TRBV6-4; D call uncertain. The V gene lost 2 bases and the J gene lost 9 bases, with 8 bases spanning the gap. Germline CDR1 reads MRHNA; CDR2 reads SNTAGT. The CDR3 loop spans 12 amino acids. The CDR3 region is CASSDTWGEQFF. Here the CDR3 DNA reads TGTGCCAGCAGTGACACCTGGGGTGAGCAGTTCTTC.

In this sample, this clone turned up a few times. The chain is built from TRBV11-2 and TRBJ2-5; D is unresolved. Trimming took off 1 base at V and 0 bases at J, with 9 bases between the two ends. Germline values: CDR1 SGHAT, CDR2 FQNNGV. The CDR3 is 15 amino acids. The CDR3 region is CASSLGAAYQETQYF. CDR3 sequence (DNA): TGTGCCAGCAGCTTAGGGGCCGCTTACCAAGAGACCCAGTACTTC.